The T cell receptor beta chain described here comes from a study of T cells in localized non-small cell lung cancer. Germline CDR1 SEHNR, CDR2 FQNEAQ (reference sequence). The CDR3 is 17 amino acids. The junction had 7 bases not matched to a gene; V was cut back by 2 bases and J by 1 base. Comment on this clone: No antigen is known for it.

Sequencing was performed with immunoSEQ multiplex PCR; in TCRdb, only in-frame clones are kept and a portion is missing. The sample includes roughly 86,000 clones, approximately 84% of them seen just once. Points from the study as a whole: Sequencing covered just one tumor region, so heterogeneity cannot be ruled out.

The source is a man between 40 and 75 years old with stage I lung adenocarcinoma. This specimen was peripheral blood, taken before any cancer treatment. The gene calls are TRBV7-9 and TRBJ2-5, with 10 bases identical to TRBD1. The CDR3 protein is CASSLSLGTGAQETQYF. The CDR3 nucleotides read TGTGCCAGCAGCTTAAGTTTGGGGACAGGGGCCCAAGAGACCCAGTACTTC.